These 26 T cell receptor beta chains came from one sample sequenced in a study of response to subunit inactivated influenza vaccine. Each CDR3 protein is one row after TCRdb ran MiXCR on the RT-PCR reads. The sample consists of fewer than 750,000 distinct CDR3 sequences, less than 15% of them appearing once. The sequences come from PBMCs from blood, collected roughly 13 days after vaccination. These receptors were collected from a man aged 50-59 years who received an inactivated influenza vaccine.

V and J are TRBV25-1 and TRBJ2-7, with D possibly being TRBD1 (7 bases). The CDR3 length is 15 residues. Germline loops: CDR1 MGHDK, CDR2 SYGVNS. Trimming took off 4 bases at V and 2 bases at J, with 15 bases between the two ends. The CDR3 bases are TGTGCCAGCAGTGGGGGGGACAGTCAAGCCTACGAGCAGTACTTC. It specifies CASSGGDSQAYEQYF.

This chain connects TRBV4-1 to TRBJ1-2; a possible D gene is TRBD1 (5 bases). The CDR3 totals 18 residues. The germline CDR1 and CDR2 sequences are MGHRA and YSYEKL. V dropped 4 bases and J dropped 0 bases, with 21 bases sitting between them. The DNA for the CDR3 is TGCGCCAGCAGCCCGACTTCTGGGGCATTGCTAGCTAACTATGGCTACACCTTC. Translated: CASSPTSGALLANYGYTF.

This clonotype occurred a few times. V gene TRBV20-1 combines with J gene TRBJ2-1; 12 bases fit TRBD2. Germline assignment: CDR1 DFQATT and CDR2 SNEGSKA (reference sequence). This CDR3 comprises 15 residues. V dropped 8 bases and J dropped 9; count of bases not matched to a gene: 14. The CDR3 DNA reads TGCAGTACCCTAGCGGGGGGGTTTTTGGTTAGTGAGCAGTTCTTC. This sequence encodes CSTLAGGFLVSEQFF.

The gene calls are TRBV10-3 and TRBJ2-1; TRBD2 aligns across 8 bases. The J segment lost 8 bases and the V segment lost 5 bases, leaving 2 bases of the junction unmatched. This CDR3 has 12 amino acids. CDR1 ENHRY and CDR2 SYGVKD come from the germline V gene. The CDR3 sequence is CAISLAGYEQFF. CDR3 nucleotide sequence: TGTGCCATCAGTTTAGCGGGATATGAGCAGTTCTTC.

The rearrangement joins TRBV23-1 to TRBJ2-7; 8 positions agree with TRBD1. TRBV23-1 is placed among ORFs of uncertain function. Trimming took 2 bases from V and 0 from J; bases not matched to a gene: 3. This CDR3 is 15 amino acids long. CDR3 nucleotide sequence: TGCGCCAGCAGTCAACAGGACAGGGTCTCCTACGAGCAGTACTTC. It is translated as CASSQQDRVSYEQYF.

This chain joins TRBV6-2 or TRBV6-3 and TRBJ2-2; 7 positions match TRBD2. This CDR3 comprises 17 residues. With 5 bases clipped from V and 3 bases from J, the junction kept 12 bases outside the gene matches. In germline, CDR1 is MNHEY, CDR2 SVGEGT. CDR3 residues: CASSPVLAARDTGELFF. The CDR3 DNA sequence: TGTGCCAGCAGTCCGGTTCTAGCGGCAAGGGACACCGGGGAGCTGTTTTTT.

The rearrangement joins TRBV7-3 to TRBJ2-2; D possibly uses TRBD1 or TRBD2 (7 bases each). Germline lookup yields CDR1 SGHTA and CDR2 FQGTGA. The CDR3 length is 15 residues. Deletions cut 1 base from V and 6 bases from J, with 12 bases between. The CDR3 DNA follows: TGTGCCAGCAGCTTAAGACAGGGAGGGTCCGGGGAGCTGTTTTTT. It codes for CASSLRQGGSGELFF.

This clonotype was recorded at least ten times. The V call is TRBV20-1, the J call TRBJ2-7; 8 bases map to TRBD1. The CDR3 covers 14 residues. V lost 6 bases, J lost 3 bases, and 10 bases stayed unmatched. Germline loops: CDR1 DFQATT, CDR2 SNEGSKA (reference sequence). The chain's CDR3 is CSANDRGLFYEQYF. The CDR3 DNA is TGCAGTGCCAACGACAGGGGATTATTCTACGAGCAGTACTTC.

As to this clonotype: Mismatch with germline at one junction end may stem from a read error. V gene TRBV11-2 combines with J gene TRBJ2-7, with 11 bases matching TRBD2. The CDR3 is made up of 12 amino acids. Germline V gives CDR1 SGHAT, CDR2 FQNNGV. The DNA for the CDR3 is TGTGCCAGCAGCTCCCTCACTAGCGGGGGACACTTC. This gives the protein CASSSLTSGGHF. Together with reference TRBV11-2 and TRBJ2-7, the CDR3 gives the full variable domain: EAGVAQSPRYKIIEKRQSVAFWCNPISGHATLYWYQQILGQGPKLLIQFQNNGVVDDSQLPKDRFSAERLKGVDSTLKIQPAKLEDSAVYLCASSSLTSGGHFGPGTRLTVT.

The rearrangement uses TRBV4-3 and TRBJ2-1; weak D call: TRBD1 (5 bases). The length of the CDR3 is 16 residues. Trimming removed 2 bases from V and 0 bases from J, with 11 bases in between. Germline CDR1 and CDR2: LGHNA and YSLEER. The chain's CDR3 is CASSQQRQSSYNEQFF. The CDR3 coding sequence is TGCGCCAGCAGCCAACAACGACAGAGCTCCTACAATGAGCAGTTCTTC.

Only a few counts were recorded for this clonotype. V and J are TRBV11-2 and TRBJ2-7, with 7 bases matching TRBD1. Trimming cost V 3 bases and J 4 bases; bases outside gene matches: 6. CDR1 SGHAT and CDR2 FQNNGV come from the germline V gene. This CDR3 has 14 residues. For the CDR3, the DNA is TGTGCCAGCAGCTTGAGGGACAGACGATACGAGCAGTACTTC. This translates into CASSLRDRRYEQYF.

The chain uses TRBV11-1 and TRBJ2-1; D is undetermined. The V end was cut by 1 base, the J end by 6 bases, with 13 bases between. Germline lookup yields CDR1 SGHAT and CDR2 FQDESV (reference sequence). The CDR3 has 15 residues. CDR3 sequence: CASSLESSGPNEQFF. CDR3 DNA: TGTGCCAGCAGCTTAGAGTCATCCGGGCCCAATGAGCAGTTCTTC.

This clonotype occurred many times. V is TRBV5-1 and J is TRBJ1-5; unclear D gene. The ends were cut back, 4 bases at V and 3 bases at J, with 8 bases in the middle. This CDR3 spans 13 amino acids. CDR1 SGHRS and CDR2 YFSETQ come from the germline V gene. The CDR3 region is CASSPYVNQPQHF. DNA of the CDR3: TGCGCCAGCAGCCCGTACGTCAATCAGCCCCAGCATTTT. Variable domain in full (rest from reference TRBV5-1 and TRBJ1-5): KAGVTQTPRYLIKTRGQQVTLSCSPISGHRSVSWYQQTPGQGLQFLFEYFSETQRNKGNFPGRFSGRQFSNSRSEMNVSTLELGDSALYLCASSPYVNQPQHFGDGTRLSIL.

CDR3 DNA: TGCAGTGCTAGGGGGCAGGGGGGCGCCTACGAGCAGTACTTC. Translating it yields CSARGQGGAYEQYF. The rearrangement uses TRBV20-1 and TRBJ2-7; D is perhaps TRBD1 (7 bases). The V gene's germline CDR1 is DFQATT and CDR2 SNEGSKA (reference sequence). Trimming left V 3 bases short and J 2 bases short, with 14 bases between. The CDR3 extends over 14 amino acids.

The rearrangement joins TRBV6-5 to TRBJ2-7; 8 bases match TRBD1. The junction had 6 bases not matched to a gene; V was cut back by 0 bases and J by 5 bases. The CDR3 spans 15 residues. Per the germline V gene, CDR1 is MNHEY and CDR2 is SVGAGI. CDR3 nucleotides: TGTGCCAGCAGTTACTCGAACAGGGGGTGGCACGAGCAGTACTTC. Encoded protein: CASSYSNRGWHEQYF.

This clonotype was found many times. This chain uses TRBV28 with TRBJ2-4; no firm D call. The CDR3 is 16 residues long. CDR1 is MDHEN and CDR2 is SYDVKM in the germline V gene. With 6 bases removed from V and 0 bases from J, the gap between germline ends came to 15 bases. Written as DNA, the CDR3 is TGTGCCAGCAGCCCAAGGTTGAATATAGCCAAAAACATTCAGTACTTC. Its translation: CASSPRLNIAKNIQYF.

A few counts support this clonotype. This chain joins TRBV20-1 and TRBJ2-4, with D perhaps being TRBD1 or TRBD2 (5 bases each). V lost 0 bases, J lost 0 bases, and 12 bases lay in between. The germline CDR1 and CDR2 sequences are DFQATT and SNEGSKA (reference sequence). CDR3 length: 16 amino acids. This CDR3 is CSARDGGPIAKNIQYF. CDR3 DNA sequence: TGCAGTGCTAGAGATGGGGGACCGATAGCCAAAAACATTCAGTACTTC.

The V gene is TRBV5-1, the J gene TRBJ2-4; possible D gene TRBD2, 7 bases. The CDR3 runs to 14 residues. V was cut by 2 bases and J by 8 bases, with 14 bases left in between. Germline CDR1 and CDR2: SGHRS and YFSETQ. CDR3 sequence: CASSLSGGGDIQYF. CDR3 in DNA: TGCGCCAGCAGCTTATCGGGGGGCGGGGACATTCAGTACTTC.

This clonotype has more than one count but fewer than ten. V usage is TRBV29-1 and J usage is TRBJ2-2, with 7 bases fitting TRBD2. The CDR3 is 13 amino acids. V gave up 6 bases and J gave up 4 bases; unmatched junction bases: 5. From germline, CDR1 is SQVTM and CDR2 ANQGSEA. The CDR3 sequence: CSVGTIITGELFF. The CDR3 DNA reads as TGCAGCGTCGGGACTATTATCACCGGGGAGCTGTTTTTT.

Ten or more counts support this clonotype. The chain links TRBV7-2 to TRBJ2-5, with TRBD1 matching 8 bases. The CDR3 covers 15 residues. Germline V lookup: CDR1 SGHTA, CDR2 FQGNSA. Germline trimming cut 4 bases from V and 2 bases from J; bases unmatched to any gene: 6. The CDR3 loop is CASSSWTGIQETQYF. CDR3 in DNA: TGTGCCAGCAGCTCTTGGACAGGGATACAAGAGACCCAGTACTTC.

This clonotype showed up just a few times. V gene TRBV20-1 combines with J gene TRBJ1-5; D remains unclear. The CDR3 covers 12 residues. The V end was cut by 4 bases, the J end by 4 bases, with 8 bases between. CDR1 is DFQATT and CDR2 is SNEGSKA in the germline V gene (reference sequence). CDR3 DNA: TGCAGTGCTACCGACGGTAATCAGCCCCAGCATTTT. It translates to CSATDGNQPQHF.

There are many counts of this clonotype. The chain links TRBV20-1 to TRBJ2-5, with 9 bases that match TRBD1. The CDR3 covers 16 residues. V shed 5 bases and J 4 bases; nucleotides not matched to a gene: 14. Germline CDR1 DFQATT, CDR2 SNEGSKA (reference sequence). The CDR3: CSAGTSGTGTSETQYF. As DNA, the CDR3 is TGCAGTGCTGGGACCTCCGGGACAGGGACATCAGAGACCCAGTACTTC.

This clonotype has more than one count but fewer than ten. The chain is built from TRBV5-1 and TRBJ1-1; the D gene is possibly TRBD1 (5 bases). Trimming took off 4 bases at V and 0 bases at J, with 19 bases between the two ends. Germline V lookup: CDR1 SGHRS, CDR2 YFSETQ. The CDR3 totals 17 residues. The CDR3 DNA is TGCGCCAGCAGCGACCCAAGGCAGGGTCGCATGAACACTGAAGCTTTCTTT. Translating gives CASSDPRQGRMNTEAFF.

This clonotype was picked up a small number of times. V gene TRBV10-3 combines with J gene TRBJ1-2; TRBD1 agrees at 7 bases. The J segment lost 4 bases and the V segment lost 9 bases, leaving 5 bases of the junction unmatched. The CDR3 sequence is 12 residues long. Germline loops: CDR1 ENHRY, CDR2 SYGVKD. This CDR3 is CAMLWDSYGYTF. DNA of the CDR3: TGTGCCATGCTCTGGGACAGCTATGGCTACACCTTC.

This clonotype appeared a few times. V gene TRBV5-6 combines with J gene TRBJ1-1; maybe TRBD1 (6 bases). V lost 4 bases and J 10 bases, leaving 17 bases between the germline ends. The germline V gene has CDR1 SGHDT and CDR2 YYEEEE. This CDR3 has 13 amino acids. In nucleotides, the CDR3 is TGTGCCAGCAGCGAGATACAGGGTGAGGGAGCTTTCTTT. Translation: CASSEIQGEGAFF.

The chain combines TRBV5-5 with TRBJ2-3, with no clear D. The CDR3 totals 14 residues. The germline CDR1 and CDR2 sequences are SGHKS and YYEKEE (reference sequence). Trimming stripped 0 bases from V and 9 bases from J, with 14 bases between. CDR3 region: CASSLGNSPGTQYF. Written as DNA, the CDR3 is TGTGCCAGCAGCTTGGGGAACAGCCCTGGCACGCAGTATTTT.